Listed below are T cell receptor beta chains from one sample, sequenced in a study of blood T cells in healthy people across ages. TCRdb re-analysed the 5' RACE reads in MiXCR, keeping a single row per CDR3 protein. Found here are approximately 690,000 distinct CDR3 sequences, around two fifths of them singletons; the top ten hold about 30%. Sequencing was performed on blood. All receptors come from a man older than 75 in good health. The CDR3 runs from the conserved cysteine through the conserved F or W. A D gene is named only where the DNA matches it firmly. Clone size is stated in some rows and not others, as once, few, many or a class when expanded.

V: TRBV18; J: TRBJ2-2; size: NA; D: NA; DNA: TGTGCCAGCTCCGCTGAAGGGCGGAGCACCGGGGAGCTGTTTTTT; CDR3: CASSAEGRSTGELFF
V: TRBV29-1; J: TRBJ2-3; size: many; D: TRBD1; DNA: TGCAGCGTTGAAGGGGACAGTCAGGGAGATACGCAGTATTTT; CDR3: CSVEGDSQGDTQYF
V: TRBV7-2; J: TRBJ2-7; size: many; D: NA; DNA: TGTGCCAGCAGCTTAGTTGGAGGGGGGTACGAGCAGTACTTC; CDR3: CASSLVGGGYEQYF
V: TRBV12-3/TRBV12-4; J: TRBJ1-2; size: NA; D: TRBD1; DNA: TGTGCCAGCAGTTACCCCGGGACAGGGGGTGTTCGGGCAAAAGGCTACACCTTC; CDR3: CASSYPGTGGVRAKGYTF
V: TRBV6-2/TRBV6-3; J: TRBJ2-1; size: few; D: NA; DNA: TGTGCCAGCACCGTGAGTACCTACAATGAGCAGTTCTTC; CDR3: CASTVSTYNEQFF
V: TRBV11-1; J: TRBJ2-7; size: few; D: NA; DNA: TGTGCCAGCAGCTTCGGCCAGAACTACGAGCAGTACTTC; CDR3: CASSFGQNYEQYF
V: TRBV7-2; J: TRBJ2-5; size: once; D: NA; DNA: TGTGCCACCAGCCAAAATCAGGGTAGGCGTCAAGAGACCCAGTACTTC; CDR3: CATSQNQGRRQETQYF
V: TRBV7-3; J: TRBJ2-1; size: once; D: TRBD2; DNA: TGTGCCAGCAGCCCGGGGACTAGCGGGATGAGCTCCTACAATGAGCAGTTCTTC; CDR3: CASSPGTSGMSSYNEQFF
V: TRBV20-1; J: TRBJ2-5; size: once; D: NA; DNA: TGCAGTGCTTTACAGGGACGGGCTCAGTACTTC; CDR3: CSALQGRAQYF
V: TRBV12-3/TRBV12-4; J: TRBJ2-4; size: few; D: TRBD2; DNA: TGTGCCAGCGGGCGGGAGCTAGCCAAAAACATTCAGTACTTC; CDR3: CASGRELAKNIQYF
V: TRBV29-1; J: TRBJ2-7; size: many; D: NA; DNA: TGCAGCGTTGGCGGGGAGCGAGTGGGCTACGAGCAGTACTTC; CDR3: CSVGGERVGYEQYF
V: TRBV6-2/TRBV6-3; J: TRBJ2-3; size: few; D: NA; DNA: TGTGCCAGCAGTTCCCCCAAGGCTAGCGGCACAGATACGCAGTATTTT; CDR3: CASSSPKASGTDTQYF
V: TRBV5-1; J: TRBJ1-2; size: NA; D: NA; DNA: TGCGCCAGCAGCTTGGAACTGGGCTTAGGCTACACCTTC; CDR3: CASSLELGLGYTF
V: TRBV7-9; J: TRBJ2-7; size: few; D: NA; DNA: TGTGCCAGCAGGGGGTCCTACAATGAGCAGTACTTC; CDR3: CASRGSYNEQYF
V: TRBV29-1; J: TRBJ1-1; size: NA; D: TRBD1; DNA: TGCAGCGCAGATCACAGGGGGCAGTTCACTGAAGCTTTCTTT; CDR3: CSADHRGQFTEAFF
V: TRBV9; J: TRBJ2-1; size: few; D: TRBD1; DNA: TGTGCCAGCAGCGTAGGGGACAGGGCCGACTACAATGAGCAGTTCTTC; CDR3: CASSVGDRADYNEQFF
V: TRBV4-3; J: TRBJ1-1; size: few; D: TRBD1; DNA: TGCGCCAGCAGCCAAGGAACAGGGGCCCCGGGGAACACTGAAGCTTTCTTT; CDR3: CASSQGTGAPGNTEAFF
V: TRBV20-1; J: TRBJ2-2; size: few; D: NA; DNA: TGCAGTGCTATGGGGCAGGGGGGGATCAACACCGGGGAGCTGTTTTTT; CDR3: CSAMGQGGINTGELFF
V: TRBV10-3; J: TRBJ2-5; size: many; D: NA; DNA: TGTGCCATCAGTGAGTCGGGTGGAGAGACCCAGTACTTC; CDR3: CAISESGGETQYF
V: TRBV5-1; J: TRBJ1-1; size: NA; D: NA; DNA: TGCGCCAGCAGCTGGGGTGAAACTGAAGCTTTCTTT; CDR3: CASSWGETEAFF
V: TRBV3-1; J: TRBJ1-2; size: few; D: TRBD1; DNA: TGTGCCAGCAGCCTCAGACAGGGGGAGGGTGGCTACACCTTC; CDR3: CASSLRQGEGGYTF
V: TRBV5-6; J: TRBJ2-5; size: few; D: NA; DNA: TGTGCCAGCAGCTTGACTACCGGGACCCAGTACTTC; CDR3: CASSLTTGTQYF
V: TRBV20-1; J: TRBJ1-6; size: few; D: TRBD1; DNA: TGCAGTGCTAGAGTCGAGGGGGCGCGGGATTCACCCCTCCACTTT; CDR3: CSARVEGARDSPLHF
V: TRBV12-3/TRBV12-4; J: TRBJ1-4; size: NA; D: NA; DNA: TGTGCCAGCACAACAGGGTATCGGGGTGAAAAACTGTTTTTT; CDR3: CASTTGYRGEKLFF
V: TRBV4-2; J: TRBJ2-3; size: few; D: TRBD2; DNA: TGTGCCAGCAGCCAAAGTGGCGGGGGTCGGGATACGCAGTATTTT; CDR3: CASSQSGGGRDTQYF
V: TRBV12-5; J: TRBJ2-1; size: NA; D: NA; DNA: TGTGCTAGTGGATCTGACCTCTTCGAGCAGTTCTTC; CDR3: CASGSDLFEQFF
V: TRBV12-3/TRBV12-4; J: TRBJ2-5; size: NA; D: TRBD2; DNA: TGTGCCAGCAGACCTCCACTAGCGACACAAGAGACCCAGTACTTC; CDR3: CASRPPLATQETQYF
V: TRBV29-1; J: TRBJ2-1; size: NA; D: TRBD1; DNA: TGCAGCGCCCAGACAGGGGATTACTACAATGAGCAGTTCTTC; CDR3: CSAQTGDYYNEQFF
V: TRBV7-9; J: TRBJ1-2; size: NA; D: NA; DNA: TGTGCCAGCAGCTTAGCGCGGGACCTTTCCTACGGCTACACCTTC; CDR3: CASSLARDLSYGYTF
V: TRBV5-1; J: TRBJ2-5; size: NA; D: NA; DNA: TGCGCCAGCAGCGGGGGCAAGTCCAGGGGACCCCAAGAGACCCAGTACTTC; CDR3: CASSGGKSRGPQETQYF
V: TRBV11-2; J: TRBJ2-5; size: NA; D: TRBD1; DNA: TGTGCCAGCAGCTCCACGCTTGACAGGGAAACGTTTCTAGTCAGACAAGAGACCCAGTACTTC; CDR3: CASSSTLDRETFLVRQETQYF
V: TRBV7-2; J: TRBJ2-3; size: NA; D: TRBD2; DNA: TGTGCCAGCAGCCATTATCGGACTAGCGGGAGAAAGGACACAGATACGCAGTATTTT; CDR3: CASSHYRTSGRKDTDTQYF
V: TRBV18; J: TRBJ1-6; size: NA; D: NA; DNA: TGTGCCAGCTCACCACTCGAGGGGGTGAACTCACCCCTCCACTTT; CDR3: CASSPLEGVNSPLHF
V: TRBV30; J: TRBJ1-6; size: NA; D: TRBD1; DNA: TGTGCCTGGGGGACAGATAATTCACCCCTCCACTTT; CDR3: CAWGTDNSPLHF
V: TRBV29-1; J: TRBJ2-4; size: NA; D: NA; DNA: TGCAGCGTTGAGGTGGTAGGCATTCAGTACTTC; CDR3: CSVEVVGIQYF
V: TRBV28; J: TRBJ2-6; size: few; D: NA; DNA: TGTGCCAGCAGTTTATCAGGGAATGGGGCCAACGTCCTGACTTTC; CDR3: CASSLSGNGANVLTF
V: TRBV4-2; J: TRBJ2-1; size: NA; D: TRBD2; DNA: TGTGCCAGCAGCCAAGATCTACTAGCGGGAGGGGGTAGATGGAATGAGCAGTTCTTC; CDR3: CASSQDLLAGGGRWNEQFF